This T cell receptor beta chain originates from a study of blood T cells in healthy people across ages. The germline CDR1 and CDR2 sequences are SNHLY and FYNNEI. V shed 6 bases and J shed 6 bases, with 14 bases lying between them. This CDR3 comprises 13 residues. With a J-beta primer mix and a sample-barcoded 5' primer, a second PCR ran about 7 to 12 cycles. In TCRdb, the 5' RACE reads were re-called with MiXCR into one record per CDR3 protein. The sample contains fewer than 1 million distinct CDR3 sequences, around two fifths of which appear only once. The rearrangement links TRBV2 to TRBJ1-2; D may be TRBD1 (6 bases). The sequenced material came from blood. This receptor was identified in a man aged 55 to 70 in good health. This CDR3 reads CASRGEGVDGYTF. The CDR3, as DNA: TGTGCCAGCAGGGGAGAGGGGGTGGATGGCTACACCTTC.